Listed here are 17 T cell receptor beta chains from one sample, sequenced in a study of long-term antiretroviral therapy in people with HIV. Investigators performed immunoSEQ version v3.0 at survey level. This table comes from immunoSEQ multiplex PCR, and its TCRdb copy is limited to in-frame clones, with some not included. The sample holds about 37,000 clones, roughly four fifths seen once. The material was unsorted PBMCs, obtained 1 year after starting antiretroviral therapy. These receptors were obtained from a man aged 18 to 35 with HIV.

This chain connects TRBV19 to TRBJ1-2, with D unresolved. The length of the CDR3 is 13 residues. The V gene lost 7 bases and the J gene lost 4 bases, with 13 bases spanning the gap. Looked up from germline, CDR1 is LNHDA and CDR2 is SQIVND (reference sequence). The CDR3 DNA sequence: TGTGCCAGTACCCCTGGGTTTAGCTATGGCTACACCTTC. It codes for CASTPGFSYGYTF.

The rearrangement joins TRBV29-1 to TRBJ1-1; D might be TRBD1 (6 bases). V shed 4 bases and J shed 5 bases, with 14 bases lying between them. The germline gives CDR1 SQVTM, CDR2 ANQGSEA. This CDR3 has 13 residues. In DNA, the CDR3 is TGCAGCGTTGTTGGGCAGGGGAGAACTGAAGCTTTCTTT. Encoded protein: CSVVGQGRTEAFF.

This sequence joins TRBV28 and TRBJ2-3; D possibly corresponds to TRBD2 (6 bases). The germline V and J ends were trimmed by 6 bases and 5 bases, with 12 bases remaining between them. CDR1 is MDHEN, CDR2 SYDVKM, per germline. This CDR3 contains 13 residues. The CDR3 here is CASSPIGGDTQYF. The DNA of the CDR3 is TGTGCCAGCAGCCCTATCGGGGGAGATACGCAGTATTTT. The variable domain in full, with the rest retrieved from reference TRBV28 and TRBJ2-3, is DVKVTQSSRYLVKRTGEKVFLECVQDMDHENMFWYRQDPGLGLRLIYFSYDVKMKEKGDIPEGYSVSREKKERFSLILESASTNQTSMYLCASSPIGGDTQYFGPGTRLTVL.

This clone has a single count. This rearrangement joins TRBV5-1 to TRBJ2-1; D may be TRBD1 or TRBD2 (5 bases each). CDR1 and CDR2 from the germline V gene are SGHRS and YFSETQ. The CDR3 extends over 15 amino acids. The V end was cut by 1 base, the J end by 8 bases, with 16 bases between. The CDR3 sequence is CASSLTQGVIDEQFF. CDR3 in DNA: TGCGCCAGCAGCTTGACCCAGGGAGTTATCGATGAGCAGTTCTTC. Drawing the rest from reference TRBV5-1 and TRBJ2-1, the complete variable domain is KAGVTQTPRYLIKTRGQQVTLSCSPISGHRSVSWYQQTPGQGLQFLFEYFSETQRNKGNFPGRFSGRQFSNSRSEMNVSTLELGDSALYLCASSLTQGVIDEQFFGPGTRLTVL.

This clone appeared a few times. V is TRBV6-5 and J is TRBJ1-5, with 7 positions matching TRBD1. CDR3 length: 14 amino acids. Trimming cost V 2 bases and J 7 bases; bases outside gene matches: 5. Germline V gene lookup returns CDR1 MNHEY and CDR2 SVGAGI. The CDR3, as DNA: TGTGCCAGCAGTTACGGGACAGTCGGGCAGCCCCAGCATTTT. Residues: CASSYGTVGQPQHF.

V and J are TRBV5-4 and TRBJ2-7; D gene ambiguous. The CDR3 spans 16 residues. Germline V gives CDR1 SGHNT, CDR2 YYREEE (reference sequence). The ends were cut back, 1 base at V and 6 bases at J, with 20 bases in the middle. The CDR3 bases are TGTGCCAGCAGCTTGCGGGCAGGTTCGCCGGATACCGAGCAGTACTTC. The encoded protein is CASSLRAGSPDTEQYF.

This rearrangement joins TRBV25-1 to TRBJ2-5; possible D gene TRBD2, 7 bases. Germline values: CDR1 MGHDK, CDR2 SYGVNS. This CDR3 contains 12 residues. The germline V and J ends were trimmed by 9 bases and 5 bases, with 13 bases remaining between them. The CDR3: CASTRGGETQYF. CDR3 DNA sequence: TGTGCCAGTACCAGGGGAGGGGAGACCCAGTACTTC.

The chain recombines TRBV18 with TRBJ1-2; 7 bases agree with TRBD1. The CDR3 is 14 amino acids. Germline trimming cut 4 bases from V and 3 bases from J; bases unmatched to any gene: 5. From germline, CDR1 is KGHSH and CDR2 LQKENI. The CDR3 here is CASSHGGTDYGYTF. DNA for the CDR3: TGTGCCAGCTCACACGGCGGGACAGACTATGGCTACACCTTC.

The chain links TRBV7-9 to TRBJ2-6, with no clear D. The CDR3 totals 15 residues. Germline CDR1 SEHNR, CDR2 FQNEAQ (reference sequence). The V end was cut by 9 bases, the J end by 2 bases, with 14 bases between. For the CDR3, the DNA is TGTGCCAGGTCTTCGTACGGAACTGGGGCCAACGTCCTGACTTTC. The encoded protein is CARSSYGTGANVLTF.

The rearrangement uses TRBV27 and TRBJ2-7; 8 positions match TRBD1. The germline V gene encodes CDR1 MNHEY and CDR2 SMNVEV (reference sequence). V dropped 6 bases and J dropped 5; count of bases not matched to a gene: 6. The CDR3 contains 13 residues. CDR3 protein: CASRMDRANEQYF. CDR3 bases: TGTGCCAGCAGGATGGACAGGGCAAACGAGCAGTACTTC.

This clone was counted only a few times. The chain's CDR3 is CASSLNRDGYTF. Written as DNA, the CDR3 is TGTGCCAGCAGCTTGAACAGGGATGGCTACACCTTC. The chain uses TRBV7-9 and TRBJ1-2, with a possible D match to TRBD1 (6 bases). The CDR3 has 12 amino acids. Looked up from germline, CDR1 is SEHNR and CDR2 is FQNEAQ (reference sequence). V was clipped by 3 bases and J by 6 bases, with 8 bases between them.

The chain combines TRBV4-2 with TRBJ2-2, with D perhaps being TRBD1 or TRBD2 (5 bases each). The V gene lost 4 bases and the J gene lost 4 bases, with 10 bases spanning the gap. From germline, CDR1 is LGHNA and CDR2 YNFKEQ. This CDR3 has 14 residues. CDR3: CASSRVGTTGELFF. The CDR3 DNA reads TGTGCCAGCAGCCGGGTCGGGACCACCGGGGAGCTGTTTTTT.

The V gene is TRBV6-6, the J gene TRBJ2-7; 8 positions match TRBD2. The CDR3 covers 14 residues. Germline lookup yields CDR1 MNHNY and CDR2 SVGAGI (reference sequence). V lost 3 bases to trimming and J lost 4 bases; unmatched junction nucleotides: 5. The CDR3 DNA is TGTGCCAGCAGTTATGAGCGGGAGTTTTACGAGCAGTACTTC. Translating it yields CASSYEREFYEQYF.

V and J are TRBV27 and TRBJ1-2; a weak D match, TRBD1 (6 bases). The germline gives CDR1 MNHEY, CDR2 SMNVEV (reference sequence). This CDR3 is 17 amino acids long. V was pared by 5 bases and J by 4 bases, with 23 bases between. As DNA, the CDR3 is TGTGCCAGCAGTCCCACCATTAAGGACAGCTATGGCTATGGCTACACCTTC. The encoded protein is CASSPTIKDSYGYGYTF.

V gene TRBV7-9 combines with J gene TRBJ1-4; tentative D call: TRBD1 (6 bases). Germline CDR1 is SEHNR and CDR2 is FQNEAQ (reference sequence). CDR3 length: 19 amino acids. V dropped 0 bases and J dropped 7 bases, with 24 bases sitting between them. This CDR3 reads CASSLAYDRQGKYGEKLFF. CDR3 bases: TGTGCCAGCAGCTTAGCGTACGACCGTCAGGGGAAGTATGGTGAAAAACTGTTTTTT.

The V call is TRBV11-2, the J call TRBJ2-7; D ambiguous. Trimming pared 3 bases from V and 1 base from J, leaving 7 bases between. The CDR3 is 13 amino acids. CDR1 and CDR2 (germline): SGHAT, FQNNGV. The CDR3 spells CASSLDESYEQYF. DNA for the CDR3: TGTGCCAGCAGCTTGGACGAGTCCTACGAGCAGTACTTC.

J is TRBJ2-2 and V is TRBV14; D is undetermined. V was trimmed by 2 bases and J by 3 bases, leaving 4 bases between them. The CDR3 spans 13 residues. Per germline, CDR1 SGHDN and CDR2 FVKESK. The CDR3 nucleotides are TGTGCCAGCAGCCAAAGATACACCGGGGAGCTGTTTTTT. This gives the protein CASSQRYTGELFF.